These T cell receptor beta chains were read from a single sample in a study of T-cell reconstitution after alpha-beta-depleted transplantation in children. TCRdb re-called the PCR reads through MiXCR, storing one row per CDR3 protein. The data contain 540,000 or so distinct CDR3 sequences, about 23% of them singletons. Specimen: PBMCs, mostly from graft donor cells, collected 360 days after TCRalphabeta/CD19-depleted stem cell transplant. The receptors originated from a boy under two years old who had a stem cell transplant for acute myeloid leukemia, so the T cells may come from the graft donor. Both conserved end residues are part of each CDR3. The D gene is left open where the match is weak. The size field is filled for only some rows; it gives once, few, many or a size class.

D	size	J	V	DNA	CDR3
.	many	TRBJ1-4	TRBV29-1	TGCAGCGTTGCCACTACAACTAATGAAAAACTGTTTTTT	CSVATTTNEKLFF
TRBD2	many	TRBJ2-1	TRBV12-3/TRBV12-4	TGTGCCAGCAGTTTTCCAGTAGCGGGGAGTCACAATGAGCAGTTCTTC	CASSFPVAGSHNEQFF
TRBD1	many	TRBJ1-5	TRBV5-6	TGTGCCAGCAGCTTGGCCGGGACAGGGGGTAGCAATCAGCCCCAGCATTTT	CASSLAGTGGSNQPQHF
.	many	TRBJ1-1	TRBV30	TGTGCCTGGAGTGTAATGCCAAGGGAGGCTTTCTTT	CAWSVMPREAFF
.	many	TRBJ2-1	TRBV12-5	TGTGCTAGTGGCCAGTACAATGAGCAGTTCTTC	CASGQYNEQFF
TRBD2	many	TRBJ2-7	TRBV12-3/TRBV12-4	TGTGCCAGCAGTTTAGGGCTAGCGGGGGGCCAGCAGTACTTC	CASSLGLAGGQQYF
TRBD1	.	TRBJ2-6	TRBV11-1	TGTGCCAGCAGCCCTACGTTTGGGCCCGGGACAGCCTTCTCTGGGGCCAACGTCCTGACTTTC	CASSPTFGPGTAFSGANVLTF
TRBD1	.	TRBJ2-1	TRBV5-1	TGCGCCAGCAGCTTGGGGGACAGATCCAATGAGCAGTTCTTC	CASSLGDRSNEQFF
.	many	TRBJ2-2	TRBV21-1	TGTGCCAGCAGTTCGCCTAACAGGGTTTTGAACACCGGGGAGCTGTTTTTT	CASSSPNRVLNTGELFF
TRBD2	.	TRBJ2-7	TRBV7-2	TGTGCCAGCAGCCAGACTAGCAGGTTGGGCGAGCAGTACTTC	CASSQTSRLGEQYF
.	.	TRBJ2-5	TRBV25-1	TGTGCCAGCAGCGCGGACAGAGAGACCCAGTACTTC	CASSADRETQYF
TRBD2	many	TRBJ2-5	TRBV27	TGTGCCAGCAGTTTATATCGGGGGTGGGGAGGGGAAGAGACCCAGTACTTC	CASSLYRGWGGEETQYF
.	.	TRBJ2-3	TRBV21-1	TGTGCCAGCAGCAAGGAGGGGGACACGTTCACGTTAAGCACAGATACGCAGTATTTT	CASSKEGDTFTLSTDTQYF
.	many	TRBJ2-3	TRBV20-1	TGCAGTGCTAGAGGGGCAGGTGGTCTTGACACAGATACGCAGTATTTT	CSARGAGGLDTDTQYF
.	few	TRBJ1-1	TRBV20-1	TGCAGTGCTAGAGTGGCAGGGTGGACTGAAGCTTTCTTT	CSARVAGWTEAFF
.	many	TRBJ2-1	TRBV4-3	TGCGCCAGCAGCCAAGAACGAAGCGCGGGCCACACCCGGGTCATCTTC	CASSQERSAGHTRVIF
TRBD2	few	TRBJ2-7	TRBV20-1	TGCAGTGCTAGAGATACAGCGGGGCTCTACGAGCAGTACTTC	CSARDTAGLYEQYF
TRBD2	few	TRBJ2-1	TRBV20-1	TGCAGTGCTAGAACGGGACTAGCGGGGGGTAGCAATGAGCAGTTCTTC	CSARTGLAGGSNEQFF
TRBD2	.	TRBJ2-7	TRBV11-2	TGTGCCAGCAGCACGAGGGGCGGGGGGCCCGGGGAGCAGTACTTC	CASSTRGGGPGEQYF
.	few	TRBJ2-2	TRBV7-8	TGTGCCAGCAGCTTAGTCCCAAGGGCCGGGGAGCTGTTTTTT	CASSLVPRAGELFF
.	once	TRBJ1-5	TRBV20-1	TGCAGTGCGTCAGGGGATAGCAATCAGCCCCAGCATTTT	CSASGDSNQPQHF
TRBD1	.	TRBJ2-3	TRBV4-3	TGCGCCAGCAGCCAAGATCGACAGGGGTGGTGGGCAGATACGCAGTATTTT	CASSQDRQGWWADTQYF
TRBD1	.	TRBJ2-5	TRBV6-6	TGTGCCAGCAGTCGTACAGGGGGGGAGACCCAGTACTTC	CASSRTGGETQYF
TRBD1	many	TRBJ2-2	TRBV6-1	TGTGCCAGCAGTGAACCGGGACAGGGGGCCGGGGAGCTGTTTTTT	CASSEPGQGAGELFF
.	.	TRBJ2-3	TRBV9	TGTGCCAGCAGCGTAGAGGCAGAGTCCACAGATACGCAGTATTTT	CASSVEAESTDTQYF
.	many	TRBJ2-1	TRBV7-2	TGTGCCAGCAGCTACGGCGGCCAGTGGAATGAGCAGTTCTTC	CASSYGGQWNEQFF
TRBD1	.	TRBJ1-2	TRBV27	TGTGCCAGCACCCGACTGGGGGGACAGAGTTATGGCTACACCTTC	CASTRLGGQSYGYTF
.	many	TRBJ1-5	TRBV6-1	TGTGCCAGCAGTGAAGTTAACATAGGAGAGTATTGGAGTAGCAATCAGCCCCAGCATTTT	CASSEVNIGEYWSSNQPQHF
.	.	TRBJ2-5	TRBV7-2	TGTGCCAGCAGCACCAACGTGGGTAGGACCCAAGAGACCCAGTACTTC	CASSTNVGRTQETQYF
.	.	TRBJ1-6	TRBV6-6	TGTGCCAGCAGTTACGAGGTTTCACCCCTCCACTTT	CASSYEVSPLHF
.	few	TRBJ1-1	TRBV20-1	TGCAGTGCCGAACCAACAGGGAACACTGAAGCTTTCTTT	CSAEPTGNTEAFF
.	few	TRBJ2-3	TRBV12-3/TRBV12-4	TGTGCCAGCAGTCCAACAGAGGCAGATACGCAGTATTTT	CASSPTEADTQYF
.	.	TRBJ1-5	TRBV12-3/TRBV12-4	TGTGCCAGCAGTTCTCAGGGCGATCAGCCCCAGCATTTT	CASSSQGDQPQHF
.	many	TRBJ1-2	TRBV12-3/TRBV12-4	TGTGCCAGCAGTTACCTCGACGTTAACTATGGCTACACCTTC	CASSYLDVNYGYTF
TRBD1	.	TRBJ2-3	TRBV20-1	TGCAGTGCTAGAGGATCGACAGGGTGGCTTCGGGATACGCAGTATTTT	CSARGSTGWLRDTQYF
.	.	TRBJ2-5	TRBV5-7	TGTGCCAGCAGCTTAGCTGATGTGACCCAGTACTTC	CASSLADVTQYF
.	many	TRBJ2-5	TRBV20-1	TGCAGTGCTAGATCCGGACTGATAGAGACCCAGTACTTC	CSARSGLIETQYF
.	many	TRBJ2-5	TRBV5-1	TGCGCCAGCAGCTTGGTGATGGGAGAGACCCAGTACTTC	CASSLVMGETQYF
.	few	TRBJ2-5	TRBV27	TGTGCCAGCAGAGGGAGCGGCCTTAAAGAGACCCAGTACTTC	CASRGSGLKETQYF
.	.	TRBJ2-5	TRBV7-6	TGTGCCAGCAGCTTTCAGGCCCCTCGGACCCAGTACTTC	CASSFQAPRTQYF
.	many	TRBJ2-7	TRBV7-2	TGTGCCAGCCGATTCGGGGCGGCCTACGAGCAGTACTTC	CASRFGAAYEQYF
.	many	TRBJ2-3	TRBV29-1	TGCAGCGTTGAACCCACACCGGGAGATACGCAGTATTTT	CSVEPTPGDTQYF
TRBD1	.	TRBJ2-1	TRBV20-1	TGCTGTGCTAGAGATCCGGACAGGGATAGCTACAATGAGCAGTTCTTC	CCARDPDRDSYNEQFF
.	few	TRBJ2-3	TRBV6-1	TGTGCCACCCGCCGAGGGGGGCGGACAGATACGCAGTATTTT	CATRRGGRTDTQYF
TRBD2	.	TRBJ2-3	TRBV10-2	TGCGCCAGCAGCCCGGGCGGGGGGCGAGCAGATACGCAGTATTTT	CASSPGGGRADTQYF
TRBD1	many	TRBJ2-3	TRBV28	TGTGCCAGCAGGAATACAGGGGTTGGAGATACGCAGTATTTT	CASRNTGVGDTQYF
TRBD2	.	TRBJ2-7	TRBV19	TGTGCCAGTAGTGGTAGCGGGGGGGCCTACGAGCAGTACTTC	CASSGSGGAYEQYF
TRBD2	.	TRBJ2-1	TRBV9	TGTGCCAGCAGCCGCGAGACTAGCGGGGGGGCCGAGTACAATGAGCAGTTCTTC	CASSRETSGGAEYNEQFF
.	many	TRBJ2-3	TRBV11-2	TGTGCCAGCAGTCTAGGGGGGGCCAATACGCAGTATTTT	CASSLGGANTQYF
.	.	TRBJ2-2	TRBV12-3/TRBV12-4	TGTGCCAGCAGCTCTTCCCCCAGGGGAAGCACCGGGGAGCTGTTTTTT	CASSSSPRGSTGELFF
TRBD2	few	TRBJ2-7	TRBV12-3/TRBV12-4	TGTGCCAGCAGTTTAAATCCGGGGGGGCAGGGGTCCTACGAGCAGTACTTC	CASSLNPGGQGSYEQYF
.	many	TRBJ2-3	TRBV4-1	TGCGCCAGCAGCCAAGATCTTTTAGTTCCGGATACGCAGTATTTT	CASSQDLLVPDTQYF
.	many	TRBJ2-1	TRBV5-1	TGCGCCAGCAGCTTACAGTCCCGGCAGGGTCGCCTAGGCTCCTACAATGAGCAGTTCTTC	CASSLQSRQGRLGSYNEQFF
.	few	TRBJ2-3	TRBV20-1	TGCAGTGCCATTCCCCAGGGTGTTTATACGCAGTATTTT	CSAIPQGVYTQYF
.	few	TRBJ1-3	TRBV12-3/TRBV12-4	TGTGCCAGCAGTTTCGGCGGATGGAGCTCTGGAAACACCATATATTTT	CASSFGGWSSGNTIYF
TRBD2	many	TRBJ2-2	TRBV4-1	TGCGCCAGCAGCGCCGCCAGCGGGGGCACCGGGGAGCTGTTTTTT	CASSAASGGTGELFF
.	few	TRBJ2-5	TRBV20-1	TGCAGTGCTAGCCCAGCGGGTCGCTACGAAGAGACCCAGTACTTC	CSASPAGRYEETQYF
TRBD1	few	TRBJ1-2	TRBV20-1	TGCAGTGCCACCTTACCGGGGACAGGGGGCTATGGCTACACCTTC	CSATLPGTGGYGYTF
.	many	TRBJ2-5	TRBV7-2	TGTGCCAGCAGCTTTATGGCGGAGACCCAGTACTTC	CASSFMAETQYF
.	.	TRBJ2-2	TRBV20-1	TGCAGTGCTAGAGACCGCTCGAACACCGGGGAGCTGTTTTTT	CSARDRSNTGELFF